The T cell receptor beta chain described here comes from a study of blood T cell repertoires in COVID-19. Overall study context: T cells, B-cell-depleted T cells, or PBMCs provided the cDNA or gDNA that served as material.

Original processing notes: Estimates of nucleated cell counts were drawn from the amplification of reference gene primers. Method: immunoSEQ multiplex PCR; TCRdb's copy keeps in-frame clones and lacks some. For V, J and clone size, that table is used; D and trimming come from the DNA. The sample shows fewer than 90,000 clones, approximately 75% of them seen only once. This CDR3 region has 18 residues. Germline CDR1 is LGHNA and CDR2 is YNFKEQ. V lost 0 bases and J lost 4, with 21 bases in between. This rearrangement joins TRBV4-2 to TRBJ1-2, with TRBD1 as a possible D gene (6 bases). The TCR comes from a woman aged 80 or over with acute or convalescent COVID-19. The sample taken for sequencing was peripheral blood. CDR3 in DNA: TGTGCCAGCAGCCAAGAGGACAGTCGATCATCCTCCTTCTATGGCTACACCTTC. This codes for CASSQEDSRSSSFYGYTF.